These 29 T cell receptor beta chains originate from one sample sequenced in a study of blood T cell repertoires in COVID-19. TCRdb keeps only in-frame clones here, not all; method: immunoSEQ multiplex PCR. Of fewer than 80,000 clones listed, approximately 80% are singletons. Source material: peripheral blood. Receptors were obtained from a man aged 60 to 69 with COVID-19, enrolled during active disease.

V usage is TRBV5-4 and J usage is TRBJ2-5; D not resolved. V lost 0 bases and J lost 3, with 6 bases in between. CDR3 length equals 13 residues. CDR1 and CDR2 from the germline V gene are SGHNT and YYREEE (reference sequence). CDR3 nucleotide sequence: TGTGCCAGCAGCTTGGCGGTAGAAGAGACCCAGTACTTC. Translating gives CASSLAVEETQYF.

The chain has TRBV6-1 and TRBJ1-1; D uncertain. CDR1 is MNHNS and CDR2 is SASEGT in the germline V gene. Trimming shortened V by 1 base and J by 4 bases, and 7 bases separated the two germline ends. CDR3 length equals 13 residues. CDR3 coding DNA: TGTGCCAGCAGTGAAGGGCTGCTCACTGAAGCTTTCTTT. As protein: CASSEGLLTEAFF.

The gene calls are TRBV7-9 and TRBJ2-7; D is undetermined. The CDR3 runs 15 residues. Germline CDR1 and CDR2: SEHNR and FQNEAQ (reference sequence). Trimming shortened V by 5 bases and J by 5 bases, and 19 bases separated the two germline ends. CDR3 amino acids: CASSHETDPRDEQYF. As DNA, the CDR3 is TGTGCCAGCAGCCACGAGACTGATCCTCGTGACGAGCAGTACTTC.

The CDR3 spells CASSPGTARLGEQYF. The CDR3 nucleotides read TGTGCCAGCTCACCGGGGACAGCCCGCCTCGGGGAGCAGTACTTC. This chain joins TRBV18 and TRBJ2-7, with 7 bases that match TRBD1. Germline V gene lookup returns CDR1 KGHSH and CDR2 LQKENI. V dropped 3 bases and J dropped 7; count of bases not matched to a gene: 12. The CDR3 consists of 15 residues.

This chain connects TRBV5-4 to TRBJ2-2; TRBD2 matches at 13 bases. The V gene's germline CDR1 is SGHNT and CDR2 YYREEE (reference sequence). CDR3 size: 18 residues. The J segment lost 3 bases and the V segment lost 1 base, leaving 6 bases of the junction unmatched. CDR3 coding DNA: TGTGCCAGCAGCTTGTTTAAGGGACTAGCGGGACACACCGGGGAGCTGTTTTTT. Amino acid sequence: CASSLFKGLAGHTGELFF.

The chain uses TRBV3-1 (or the pseudogene TRBV3-2) and TRBJ2-7; the match to TRBD1 covers 9 bases. V gave up 2 bases and J gave up 5 bases; unmatched junction bases: 7. The CDR3 totals 15 residues. Germline V CDR1 and CDR2: LGHDT, YNNKEL (reference sequence). The CDR3 DNA follows: TGTGCCAGCAGCCAACCGGGACAGGGATCCCACGAGCAGTACTTC. Protein sequence: CASSQPGQGSHEQYF.

The V gene is TRBV6-2 or TRBV6-3, the J gene TRBJ2-5, with TRBD1 as a possible D gene (5 bases). Germline V CDR1 and CDR2: MNHEY, SVGEGT. CDR3 size: 16 residues. The V end was cut by 5 bases, the J end by 0 bases, with 16 bases between. CDR3 DNA: TGTGCCAGCAGTAACCTACTGGCGGACAACCAAGAGACCCAGTACTTC. Encoded protein: CASSNLLADNQETQYF.

The chain uses TRBV27 and TRBJ2-7; no definite D call. V shed 1 base and J shed 4 bases, with 14 bases lying between them. This CDR3 has 15 residues. Germline CDR1 and CDR2: MNHEY and SMNVEV (reference sequence). CDR3 DNA: TGTGCCAGCAGTTTATTTCCGGGTGTCGAGTACGAGCAGTACTTC. Its protein is CASSLFPGVEYEQYF.

This chain connects TRBV7-3 to TRBJ2-1, with 9 bases matching TRBD2. This CDR3 spans 16 amino acids. After removal of 5 bases from V and 6 bases from J, the junction contained 11 bases not matched to a gene. Germline V gene sequence: CDR1 SGHTA, CDR2 FQGTGA. The CDR3 here is CASSPLAGGDPNEQFF. The CDR3 region has the DNA TGTGCCAGCAGCCCCTTGGCGGGGGGGGATCCCAATGAGCAGTTCTTC.

The chain carries TRBV2 and TRBJ2-3, with 7 bases matching TRBD2. Germline assignment: CDR1 SNHLY and CDR2 FYNNEI. The V gene end was trimmed by 6 bases and the J gene end by 1 base; junction bases not matched to a gene: 7. The CDR3 is 15 amino acids. CDR3 DNA: TGTGCCAGCAGCGGGGAGGGGTCGCGCACAGATACGCAGTATTTT. Translating it yields CASSGEGSRTDTQYF.

This clone was observed a handful of times. V gene TRBV11-3 combines with J gene TRBJ2-1; TRBD2 matches 9 bases. The V gene end was trimmed by 5 bases and the J gene end by 0 bases; junction bases not matched to a gene: 11. CDR1 is SGHNT, CDR2 YENEEA, per germline. This CDR3 is 18 amino acids long. Here the CDR3 reads CASSPRTAGGPSYNEQFF. The CDR3 DNA sequence: TGTGCCAGCAGCCCTCGGACGGCGGGAGGGCCCTCCTACAATGAGCAGTTCTTC. Variable domain in full (rest from reference TRBV11-3 and TRBJ2-1): EAGVVQSPRYKIIEKKQPVAFWCNPISGHNTLYWYLQNLGQGPELLIRYENEEAVDDSQLPKDRFSAERLKGVDSTLKIQPAELGDSAVYLCASSPRTAGGPSYNEQFFGPGTRLTVL.

This chain joins TRBV6-5 and TRBJ2-3; a weak D match, TRBD1 (6 bases). Germline CDR1 and CDR2: MNHEY and SVGAGI. This CDR3 is built from 16 residues. The V and J ends lost 0 bases and 0 bases respectively, with 10 bases between them. The CDR3 nucleotides read TGTGCCAGCAGTTACTCCAGAGGGGGAAGCACAGATACGCAGTATTTT. Protein sequence: CASSYSRGGSTDTQYF.

CDR3 bases: TGCGCCAGCAGTCAAGGGGCAAACTGCAACTATGGCTACACCTTC. It yields the protein CASSQGANCNYGYTF. The chain uses TRBV23-1 and TRBJ1-2; the D gene is possibly TRBD1 (5 bases). TRBV23-1 is noted as an ORF with a role that remains uncertain. The V end was cut by 2 bases, the J end by 2 bases, with 12 bases between. The CDR3 runs 15 residues.

The chain combines TRBV11-2 with TRBJ2-4; tentative D call: TRBD1 (5 bases). The length of the CDR3 is 13 residues. V was cut by 5 bases and J by 7 bases, with 12 bases left in between. Germline V CDR1 and CDR2: SGHAT, FQNNGV. The CDR3 sequence: CASSNQGTNIQYF. The CDR3 DNA reads as TGTGCCAGCAGCAACCAGGGTACGAACATTCAGTACTTC.

This sequence joins TRBV29-1 and TRBJ2-3, with D perhaps TRBD2 (5 bases). This CDR3 has 13 amino acids. CDR1 and CDR2 from the germline V gene are SQVTM and ANQGSEA. Trimming took 3 bases from V and 2 from J, leaving 9 bases between them. CDR3 region: CSVDPGNTDTQYF. As DNA, the CDR3 is TGCAGCGTTGATCCGGGAAACACAGATACGCAGTATTTT.

V usage is TRBV9 and J usage is TRBJ2-7, with 7 nucleotides matching TRBD1. CDR1 and CDR2 (germline): SGDLS, YYNGEE. The CDR3 is made up of 14 amino acids. The trim removed 3 bases at V and 6 bases at J, leaving 9 bases unmatched. CDR3 sequence: CASSEDTGVREQYF. The CDR3 DNA is TGTGCCAGCAGCGAAGATACAGGGGTCCGCGAGCAGTACTTC.

This clone appeared a single time. This rearrangement joins TRBV5-4 to TRBJ2-5, with TRBD1 identical over 8 bases. Germline assignment: CDR1 SGHNT and CDR2 YYREEE (reference sequence). The CDR3 loop spans 12 amino acids. With V trimmed by 10 bases and J by 3 bases, 5 bases remained unmatched. CDR3 residues: CAAPTGEETQYF. The CDR3 DNA sequence: TGTGCCGCGCCGACAGGGGAAGAGACCCAGTACTTC. The whole variable domain, remainder taken from reference TRBV5-4 and TRBJ2-5, is ETGVTQSPTHLIKTRGQQVTLRCSSQSGHNTVSWYQQALGQGPQFIFQYYREEENGRGNFPPRFSGLQFPNYSSELNVNALELDDSALYLCAAPTGEETQYFGPGTRLLVL.

The V call is TRBV2, the J call TRBJ1-2; D is undetermined. This CDR3 comprises 13 residues. Per germline, CDR1 SNHLY and CDR2 FYNNEI. V dropped 7 bases and J dropped 8 bases, with 17 bases sitting between them. The CDR3 coding sequence is TGTGCCAGCACCCGCGAGGAGGATCAAGGCTACACCTTC. It codes for CASTREEDQGYTF. Based on the CDR3 plus reference TRBV2 and TRBJ1-2, the full variable domain is EPEVTQTPSHQVTQMGQEVILRCVPISNHLYFYWYRQILGQKVEFLVSFYNNEISEKSEIFDDQFSVERPDGSNFTLKIRSTKLEDSAMYFCASTREEDQGYTFGSGTRLTVV.

V and J are TRBV19 and TRBJ2-1, with 7 bases aligning to TRBD2. V was pared by 5 bases and J by 4 bases, with 5 bases of the junction left unmatched. The CDR3 totals 14 residues. Germline CDR1 is LNHDA and CDR2 is SQIVND (reference sequence). The CDR3 region has the DNA TGTGCCAGTAGTGCCGTGCGGGGGTACAATGAGCAGTTCTTC. This sequence encodes CASSAVRGYNEQFF.

The chain has TRBV30 and TRBJ2-7; TRBD1 is a possible D gene (6 bases). V lost 5 bases and J lost 3, with 14 bases in between. Germline CDR1 GTSNPN, CDR2 SVGIG (reference sequence). The CDR3 is 13 residues long. DNA for the CDR3: TGTGCCTGGGGAACCGGACAGAACTACGAGCAGTACTTC. It is translated as CAWGTGQNYEQYF.

In this sample, this clone turned up a few times. The DNA of the CDR3 is TGCGCCAGCAGCCACCAAGCTAACAGTCTCGTCTACGAGCAGTACTTC. Protein: CASSHQANSLVYEQYF. The rearrangement joins TRBV4-1 to TRBJ2-7; the D is unclear. The ends were cut back, 3 bases at V and 3 bases at J, with 18 bases in the middle. This CDR3 region has 16 residues. Looked up from germline, CDR1 is MGHRA and CDR2 is YSYEKL.

The V gene is TRBV5-4, the J gene TRBJ2-7; D may be TRBD2 (5 bases). With 3 bases removed from V and 3 bases from J, the gap between germline ends came to 16 bases. The length of the CDR3 is 15 residues. Germline CDR1 reads SGHNT; CDR2 reads YYREEE (reference sequence). The CDR3 DNA follows: TGTGCCAGCAGCTCACGTGTCGGAGGCAACTACGAGCAGTACTTC. Amino acid sequence: CASSSRVGGNYEQYF.

CDR3 protein: CASSLKGRDRAFSYEQYF. CDR3 nucleotides: TGTGCCAGCAGCTTAAAGGGCCGAGACAGGGCGTTTTCCTACGAGCAGTACTTC. The chain uses TRBV7-3 and TRBJ2-7, with TRBD1 matching 7 bases. V lost 1 base, J lost 1 base, and 13 bases stayed unmatched. Germline assignment: CDR1 SGHTA and CDR2 FQGTGA. The CDR3 has 18 residues.

The J gene is TRBJ1-2, the V gene TRBV7-2; 7 bases agree with TRBD1. Germline V gives CDR1 SGHTA, CDR2 FQGNSA. The junction had 16 bases not matched to a gene; V was cut back by 1 base and J by 2 bases. This CDR3 is 19 amino acids long. The CDR3 region is CASSLGYRDSSFTNYGYTF. The CDR3 DNA follows: TGTGCCAGCAGCTTAGGGTACCGGGACAGCTCGTTTACAAACTATGGCTACACCTTC.

The chain combines TRBV14 with TRBJ2-7; D may be TRBD1 (6 bases). The V end was cut by 4 bases, the J end by 0 bases, with 16 bases between. Germline loops: CDR1 SGHDN, CDR2 FVKESK. This CDR3 has 16 residues. CDR3 bases: TGTGCCAGCAGCCTTGGCCGAAGGGGGTTCTCCTACGAGCAGTACTTC. Translated, it gives CASSLGRRGFSYEQYF.

The rearrangement joins TRBV18 to TRBJ2-5, with a weak D call TRBD2 (6 bases). The germline CDR1 and CDR2 sequences are KGHSH and LQKENI. V was clipped by 3 bases and J by 3 bases, with 17 bases between them. This CDR3 spans 16 amino acids. In nucleotides, the CDR3 is TGTGCCAGCTCACCGGGTGTAAGGAGGGTTAAAGAGACCCAGTACTTC. It specifies CASSPGVRRVKETQYF.

This clone is a singleton in its sample. The chain couples TRBV5-6 to TRBJ1-2; D might be TRBD1 (6 bases). With 4 bases removed from V and 3 bases from J, the gap between germline ends came to 19 bases. Germline CDR1 and CDR2: SGHDT and YYEEEE. The CDR3 loop spans 16 amino acids. The CDR3 coding sequence is TGTGCCAGCAGCCTGGACATACGGGGGGCGGACTATGGCTACACCTTC. Residues: CASSLDIRGADYGYTF.

V usage is TRBV29-1 and J usage is TRBJ2-3; D is undetermined. Trimming stripped 5 bases from V and 3 bases from J, with 12 bases between. The CDR3 length is 13 residues. Germline lookup yields CDR1 SQVTM and CDR2 ANQGSEA. The CDR3 sequence is CSVPVSSTDTQYF. CDR3 coding DNA: TGCAGCGTTCCGGTCTCGAGTACAGATACGCAGTATTTT.

This clone was seen once. This chain connects TRBV5-1 to TRBJ2-3; 10 bases align to TRBD2. Looked up from germline, CDR1 is SGHRS and CDR2 is YFSETQ. CDR3 length: 17 amino acids. The V segment lost 4 bases and the J segment 0 bases; nucleotides outside the gene matches: 8. CDR3 region: CASSPNGLAVSTDTQYF. The CDR3 coding sequence is TGCGCCAGCAGCCCGAATGGACTAGCGGTCAGCACAGATACGCAGTATTTT. Combining the CDR3 with reference TRBV5-1 and TRBJ2-3 gives the whole variable domain KAGVTQTPRYLIKTRGQQVTLSCSPISGHRSVSWYQQTPGQGLQFLFEYFSETQRNKGNFPGRFSGRQFSNSRSEMNVSTLELGDSALYLCASSPNGLAVSTDTQYFGPGTRLTVL.